This entry lists 14 T cell receptor beta chains sequenced from one sample in a study of blood T cell repertoires in COVID-19. Using immunoSEQ multiplex PCR, the repertoire was profiled, and TCRdb retains in-frame clones only, with some absent. The repertoire has roughly 160,000 clones, around 80% of them found once; the top ten carry about 20%. The specimen was PBMCs or T cells enriched from blood (not recorded which). These TCRs come from a woman in her 70s in a cohort exposed to, infected with or recovered from COVID-19 (not recorded which).

The chain carries TRBV28 and TRBJ2-7; TRBD1 matches 7 bases. The CDR3 is 15 amino acids. With 6 bases clipped from V and 3 bases from J, the junction kept 11 bases outside the gene matches. Looked up from germline, CDR1 is MDHEN and CDR2 is SYDVKM. CDR3 protein: CASSSAGTANYEQYF. CDR3 DNA sequence: TGTGCCAGCAGCTCTGCCGGGACAGCTAACTACGAGCAGTACTTC.

V is TRBV2 and J is TRBJ2-7; TRBD2 matches 10 bases. The V gene end was trimmed by 3 bases and the J gene end by 3 bases; junction bases not matched to a gene: 5. Germline V lookup: CDR1 SNHLY, CDR2 FYNNEI. The CDR3 sequence is 15 residues long. The CDR3 coding sequence is TGTGCCAGCAGTGATTACGGGACTAGCGACTACGAGCAGTACTTC. As protein: CASSDYGTSDYEQYF.

The chain employs TRBV4-1 and TRBJ2-1; 7 bases line up with TRBD1. Germline V CDR1 and CDR2: MGHRA, YSYEKL. The CDR3 is 17 amino acids. J lost 0 bases, V lost 1 base, and 6 bases had no gene match. CDR3 sequence reads: CASSQGGGLSSYNEQFF. CDR3 bases: TGCGCCAGCAGCCAAGGAGGGGGCTTGTCCTCCTACAATGAGCAGTTCTTC.

The CDR3 reads CASSQSGHTPYNEQFF. CDR3 coding DNA: TGCGCCAGCAGTCAATCGGGACATACCCCCTACAATGAGCAGTTCTTC. The genes are TRBV23-1 and TRBJ2-1; TRBD1 is a possible D gene (6 bases). TRBV23-1 belongs to the ORF category, with a function that is uncertain. Trimming removed 0 bases at V and 2 bases at J, with 11 bases between. The CDR3 sequence is 16 residues long.

The V and J genes are TRBV18 and TRBJ2-7, with D possibly matching TRBD1 (6 bases). V was clipped by 6 bases and J by 9 bases, with 18 bases between them. Germline loops: CDR1 KGHSH, CDR2 LQKENI. The CDR3 covers 13 residues. The DNA for the CDR3 is TGTGCCAGCTCGAGGACAGATGGGAAGGGGCAGTACTTC. Amino acid sequence: CASSRTDGKGQYF.

The chain links TRBV7-2 to TRBJ1-2; 7 bases agree with TRBD1. CDR1 and CDR2 from the germline V gene are SGHTA and FQGNSA. The length of the CDR3 is 14 residues. J was trimmed by 6 bases and V by 1 base; bases with no gene match: 5. The CDR3 region has the DNA TGTGCCAGCAGCTTAGGACAGGGCGTCGATGGCTACACCTTC. This encodes CASSLGQGVDGYTF.

The genes are TRBV30 and TRBJ1-2; D gene unclear. Germline assignment: CDR1 GTSNPN and CDR2 SVGIG (reference sequence). The CDR3 sequence is 12 residues long. Trimming pared 2 bases from V and 5 bases from J, leaving 9 bases between. DNA for the CDR3: TGTGCCTGGAGTTGGGGAGAGTATGGCTACACCTTC. It is translated as CAWSWGEYGYTF.

V is TRBV3-1 (or the pseudogene TRBV3-2) and J is TRBJ2-7, with D possibly matching TRBD2 (6 bases). Germline loops: CDR1 LGHDT, CDR2 YNNKEL (reference sequence). CDR3 length: 14 amino acids. Trimming left V 4 bases short and J 0 bases short, with 10 bases between. CDR3 loop: CASSLLANSYEQYF. CDR3 nucleotides: TGTGCCAGCAGCCTCCTAGCGAACTCCTACGAGCAGTACTTC.

In this sample, this clone turned up a few times. The J gene is TRBJ2-2, the V gene TRBV11-2; possible D gene TRBD2, 6 bases. V lost 3 bases and J 0 bases, leaving 8 bases between the germline ends. Germline V gives CDR1 SGHAT, CDR2 FQNNGV. CDR3 length equals 15 residues. The CDR3: CASSFGGSNTGELFF. The CDR3 nucleotides are TGTGCCAGCAGCTTTGGGGGGTCGAACACCGGGGAGCTGTTTTTT.

A few counts support this clone. The chain is built from TRBV6-2 or TRBV6-3 and TRBJ2-3; the match to TRBD2 covers 8 bases. V was clipped by 5 bases and J by 1 base; unmatched bases: 11. Germline V lookup: CDR1 MNHEY, CDR2 SVGEGT. The CDR3 has 17 amino acids. CDR3 sequence (DNA): TGTGCCAGCAGTGAGGCCCCCCTAGCGGGCGGCACAGATACGCAGTATTTT. This encodes CASSEAPLAGGTDTQYF.

V usage is TRBV18 and J usage is TRBJ1-1; possible D gene TRBD1, 5 bases. The CDR3 has 13 residues. Germline V gene sequence: CDR1 KGHSH, CDR2 LQKENI. V was trimmed by 3 bases and J by 7 bases, leaving 12 bases between them. The CDR3 DNA reads TGTGCCAGCTCACCCGGGGGAAGCGATGAAGCTTTCTTT. This sequence encodes CASSPGGSDEAFF. Complete variable domain (other parts from reference TRBV18 and TRBJ1-1): NAGVMQNPRHLVRRRGQEARLRCSPMKGHSHVYWYRQLPEEGLKFMVYLQKENIIDESGMPKERFSAEFPKEGPSILRIQQVVRGDSAAYFCASSPGGSDEAFFGQGTRLTVV.

J is TRBJ2-2 and V is TRBV7-6, with a tentative D call TRBD1 (5 bases). V shed 5 bases and J shed 0 bases, with 13 bases lying between them. Germline CDR1 reads SGHVS; CDR2 reads FNYEAQ. This CDR3 is 16 amino acids long. Here the CDR3 DNA reads TGTGCCAGCAGCCAGGGATCCGGAGCGAACACCGGGGAGCTGTTTTTT. This encodes CASSQGSGANTGELFF.

This clone was observed a few times. This chain connects TRBV5-4 to TRBJ1-1; no definite D call. V lost 0 bases and J lost 3, with 9 bases in between. Germline values: CDR1 SGHNT, CDR2 YYREEE (reference sequence). The length of the CDR3 is 14 residues. The CDR3 DNA reads TGTGCCAGCAGCTTGGCCGGTGTGGACACTGAAGCTTTCTTT. Its translation is CASSLAGVDTEAFF.

This clone was seen more than once but under ten times. The chain combines TRBV4-3 with TRBJ2-7; D is possibly TRBD1 (6 bases). Trimming took 2 bases from V and 4 from J, leaving 9 bases between them. The CDR3 runs to 13 residues. Germline CDR1 and CDR2: LGHNA and YSLEER. The CDR3 DNA reads as TGCGCCAGCAGCCAAAACAGGGCGTACGAGCAGTACTTC. This encodes CASSQNRAYEQYF.